The source of this T cell receptor beta chain is a study of beta chain features in type 1 diabetes. All of the isolated RNA was reverse transcribed, so expressed TCRB transcripts were sequenced. Clones were read by immunoSEQ multiplex PCR, and TCRdb kept only the in-frame ones, dropping some. The table shows 130,000 or so clones, with roughly a tenth occurring only once. Germline lookup yields CDR1 SGHRS and CDR2 YFSETQ. CDR3 length: 16 amino acids. V dropped 4 bases and J dropped 3; count of bases not matched to a gene: 9. This clonotype originated in a man aged 18 to 30 in good health. The chain employs TRBV5-1 and TRBJ1-2; TRBD1 agrees at 10 bases. Sequencing input: central memory CD4+ T cells from blood. Written as DNA, the CDR3 is TGCGCCAGCAGCAACCAGCCGACAGGGGGCGACTATGGCTACACCTTC. The encoded protein is CASSNQPTGGDYGYTF.